A single sample gave rise to the 16 T cell receptor beta chains below, sequenced in a study of response to subunit inactivated influenza vaccine. Via MiXCR, TCRdb re-called the RT-PCR reads, giving one row per CDR3 protein. Among roughly 700,000 distinct CDR3 sequences listed, less than 20% were seen once. Sequenced material: PBMCs from blood, taken 12 days after vaccination. The source is a man between 50 and 59 years old who received an inactivated influenza vaccine.

V usage is TRBV7-6 and J usage is TRBJ2-1, with 8 nucleotides matching TRBD2. CDR1 is SGHVS, CDR2 FNYEAQ, per germline. V was clipped by 1 base and J by 7 bases; unmatched bases: 9. This CDR3 is 16 amino acids long. Here the CDR3 reads CASSLGRGAVLNEQFF. The CDR3 nucleotides read TGTGCCAGCAGCTTAGGGCGGGGGGCCGTGTTAAATGAGCAGTTCTTC.

This clonotype was counted only a few times. The chain uses TRBV24-1 and TRBJ2-6; no firm D call. V dropped 5 bases and J dropped 0 bases, with 7 bases sitting between them. The CDR3 consists of 15 residues. Germline-derived CDR1 and CDR2 are KGHDR and SFDVKD. CDR3 region: CATSVYLSGANVLTF. The DNA for the CDR3 is TGTGCCACCAGTGTATACCTCTCTGGGGCCAACGTCCTGACTTTC.

The rearrangement links TRBV18 to TRBJ2-3; 7 bases agree with TRBD2. Losses at the gene ends were 1 base for V and 6 bases for J; bases not matched to a gene: 10. The CDR3 contains 16 residues. The germline V gene has CDR1 KGHSH and CDR2 LQKENI. CDR3 nucleotides: TGTGCCAGCTCACCACTTGCTCCTAGCGGAGGGGATACGCAGTATTTT. The encoded protein is CASSPLAPSGGDTQYF.

This clonotype was seen a few times. The V gene is TRBV7-2, the J gene TRBJ2-5; 11 positions agree with TRBD1. After removal of 6 bases from V and 4 bases from J, the junction contained 4 bases not matched to a gene. The CDR3 sequence is 14 residues long. Germline assignment: CDR1 SGHTA and CDR2 FQGNSA. CDR3 region: CASSRTGGLETQYF. The CDR3 DNA is TGTGCCAGCAGTCGGACAGGGGGCTTAGAGACCCAGTACTTC.

The genes are TRBV2 and TRBJ2-2; TRBD1 matches 8 bases. CDR3 length: 16 residues. Germline CDR1 SNHLY, CDR2 FYNNEI. V trimming: 4 bases; J trimming: 6 bases; junction bases outside the gene matches: 10. CDR3 sequence reads: CASSGRRGLGAGELFF. The CDR3 coding sequence is TGTGCCAGCAGTGGCCGCAGGGGGCTCGGCGCCGGGGAGCTGTTTTTT.

The V call is TRBV5-1, the J call TRBJ2-1, with D possibly being TRBD2 (5 bases). The length of the CDR3 is 13 residues. V lost 0 bases, J lost 9 bases, and 10 bases lay in between. Germline loops: CDR1 SGHRS, CDR2 YFSETQ. CDR3 DNA sequence: TGCGCCAGCAGCTTGGGGACTGTAGGTGAGCAGTTCTTC. This sequence encodes CASSLGTVGEQFF.

This clonotype was detected only a few times. V gene TRBV7-2 combines with J gene TRBJ2-2; 7 bases map to TRBD2. V gave up 5 bases and J gave up 5 bases; unmatched junction bases: 5. In germline, CDR1 is SGHTA, CDR2 FQGNSA. The length of the CDR3 is 14 residues. The DNA for the CDR3 is TGTGCCAGCAGCCAACGGACTAGGACCGGGGAGCTGTTTTTT. It codes for CASSQRTRTGELFF.

This clonotype was counted a few times. This chain connects TRBV28 to TRBJ2-7, with TRBD1 as a possible D gene (5 bases). V shed 5 bases and J shed 1 base, with 18 bases lying between them. CDR3 size: 16 residues. CDR1 is MDHEN, CDR2 SYDVKM, per germline. CDR3 region: CASSDLFKQVSYEQYF. In DNA form, the CDR3 reads TGTGCCAGCAGTGACCTGTTCAAACAGGTTTCCTACGAGCAGTACTTC.

This clonotype was seen more than once but under ten times. The genes are TRBV6-4 and TRBJ2-7; D call uncertain. V dropped 5 bases and J dropped 0 bases, with 11 bases sitting between them. This CDR3 comprises 14 residues. Germline V lookup: CDR1 MRHNA, CDR2 SNTAGT. DNA of the CDR3: TGTGCCAGCAGTACCAGCTCGGGCTCCTACGAGCAGTACTTC. Translated: CASSTSSGSYEQYF.

This rearrangement joins TRBV18 to TRBJ2-1; 12 bases map to TRBD2. The CDR3 runs 16 residues. Looked up from germline, CDR1 is KGHSH and CDR2 is LQKENI. The V and J ends lost 4 bases and 8 bases, in that order; junction bases with no gene match: 9. The CDR3 region has the DNA TGTGCCAGCTCACAAGGGACTAGCGGGTTGGTCGATGAGCAGTTCTTC. Its protein is CASSQGTSGLVDEQFF.

The V and J genes are TRBV20-1 and TRBJ1-5; D remains unclear. V was cut by 6 bases and J by 0 bases, with 9 bases left in between. The germline V gene has CDR1 DFQATT and CDR2 SNEGSKA (reference sequence). CDR3 length: 13 residues. This CDR3 is CSAMEDSNQPQHF. The CDR3, as DNA: TGCAGTGCAATGGAGGATAGCAATCAGCCCCAGCATTTT.

A few counts support this clonotype. This chain connects TRBV12-3 or TRBV12-4 to TRBJ2-5, with no clear D. The CDR3 consists of 14 residues. The V and J ends lost 2 bases and 3 bases respectively, with 10 bases between them. CDR3 protein: CASSLPDGEETQYF. DNA of the CDR3: TGTGCCAGCAGTTTACCCGACGGAGAAGAGACCCAGTACTTC.

This clonotype was recorded a few times. This chain links TRBV20-1 with TRBJ2-7; possibly TRBD1 for D (5 bases). From germline, CDR1 is DFQATT and CDR2 SNEGSKA (reference sequence). V was clipped by 1 base and J by 5 bases, with 18 bases between them. The CDR3 consists of 15 residues. CDR3 nucleotide sequence: TGCAGTGCTAGAGTTCTGGGGCAGGGATCAGACGAGCAGTACTTC. Amino acid sequence: CSARVLGQGSDEQYF.

The rearrangement joins TRBV18 to TRBJ2-2, with 7 bases aligning to TRBD2. CDR1 is KGHSH and CDR2 is LQKENI in the germline V gene. The CDR3 totals 16 residues. V was pared by 1 base and J by 5 bases, with 7 bases of the junction left unmatched. The CDR3 spells CASSPREGLATGELFF. The CDR3 region has the DNA TGTGCCAGCTCACCACGGGAGGGGCTAGCTACCGGGGAGCTGTTTTTT.

The chain recombines TRBV5-5 with TRBJ2-5, with 7 bases fitting TRBD1. CDR1 and CDR2 (germline): SGHKS, YYEKEE (reference sequence). This CDR3 is built from 13 residues. V lost 7 bases and J lost 4; bases outside the gene matches: 7. CDR3 DNA sequence: TGTGCCAGCTGGAGACAGGGTACAGAGACCCAGTACTTC. It codes for CASWRQGTETQYF.

V is TRBV12-3 or TRBV12-4 and J is TRBJ2-7; 7 bases match TRBD1. The CDR3 runs to 16 residues. V dropped 6 bases and J dropped 1; count of bases not matched to a gene: 12. The CDR3 DNA follows: TGTGCCAGCAGCCCCCGCGGACAGGTGTTATCCTACGAGCAGTACTTC. Translating it yields CASSPRGQVLSYEQYF.